This T cell receptor beta chain was recovered during a study of radiotherapy plus CTLA-4 blockade in lung cancer. Profiled with immunoSEQ multiplex PCR; TCRdb holds only in-frame clones, not every one. Among roughly 50,000 clones listed, 84% were seen once. V lost 0 bases, J lost 0 bases, and 14 bases lay in between. CDR1 is LGHNA and CDR2 is YSLEER in the germline V gene. The CDR3 has 18 amino acids. This sample comprised peripheral blood, obtained from a patient treated with radiotherapy plus ipilimumab. This TCR was recovered from a human donor with non-small cell lung cancer whose response to radiotherapy plus ipilimumab could not be evaluated. The chain links TRBV4-3 to TRBJ1-4; possibly TRBD1 for D (5 bases). CDR3 residues: CASSQDLRGGATNEKLFF. CDR3 DNA: TGCGCCAGCAGCCAAGATCTTAGGGGAGGGGCAACTAATGAAAAACTGTTTTTT.